A selection of T cell receptor beta chains follows, all from one sample in a study of blood T cell repertoires in COVID-19. The method was immunoSEQ multiplex PCR; TCRdb's version includes in-frame clones alone and lacks a portion of them. The sample lists approximately 290,000 clones; approximately 90% were seen once. Sequencing used peripheral blood. These receptors were taken from a man under 40 with acute or convalescent COVID-19. Each CDR3 is given with its conserved first and last residue. A D gene is named only where the DNA matches it firmly. The size entry is marked missing in some rows and otherwise reads once, few, many or a size class.

clone_size cdr3_length j_call v_call d_call cdr3_aa cdr3_nt
- 15 TRBJ2-6 TRBV6-5 - CASTQGRAGANVLTF TGTGCCAGCACACAGGGAAGGGCTGGGGCCAACGTCCTGACTTTC
- 19 TRBJ1-6 TRBV28 - CASRGGVNRVSSYNSPLHF TGTGCCAGCCGGGGGGGGGTGAACCGGGTCAGCTCCTATAATTCACCCCTCCACTTT
- 14 TRBJ1-5 TRBV10-2 - CASKGQSPNQPQHF TGCGCCAGCAAAGGACAATCCCCCAATCAGCCCCAGCATTTT
- 13 TRBJ1-1 TRBV5-1 - CASNSAVSTEAFF TGCGCCAGCAATTCCGCGGTGAGCACTGAAGCTTTCTTT
- 17 TRBJ1-4 TRBV28 - CASSLSGRGPANEKLFF TGTGCCAGCAGTTTATCAGGGAGGGGTCCTGCTAATGAAAAACTGTTTTTT
- 19 TRBJ2-3 TRBV28 TRBD2 CASSLPNRGLAGSLDTQYF TGTGCCAGCAGTTTACCAAACCGGGGACTAGCGGGATCTTTAGATACGCAGTATTTT
once 14 TRBJ2-1 TRBV5-1 TRBD2 CASSPGLAVLEQFF TGCGCCAGCAGCCCAGGACTAGCGGTACTTGAGCAGTTCTTC
- 14 TRBJ2-3 TRBV5-1 - CASIAGGKTDTQYF TGCGCCAGCATCGCAGGGGGGAAGACAGATACGCAGTATTTT
- 14 TRBJ1-5 TRBV5-4 - CASSLSGGNQPQHF TGTGCCAGCAGCTTATCGGGGGGCAATCAGCCCCAGCATTTT
- 16 TRBJ2-1 TRBV7-9 - CASSPIEGAEYNEQFF TGTGCCAGCAGTCCCATCGAAGGGGCGGAATACAATGAGCAGTTCTTC
- 13 TRBJ2-1 TRBV25-1 TRBD1 CASRGTGYNEQFF TGTGCCAGCAGGGGGACAGGTTACAATGAGCAGTTCTTC
- 15 TRBJ2-1 TRBV10-1 - CASSESGTDHNEQFF TGCGCCAGCAGTGAGTCCGGGACTGATCACAATGAGCAGTTCTTC
- 14 TRBJ1-1 TRBV28 - CASRPQRSNTEAFF TGTGCCAGCAGACCTCAGCGATCGAACACTGAAGCTTTCTTT
- 14 TRBJ1-1 TRBV11-1 TRBD1 CASSLGRRGLEAFF TGTGCCAGCAGCCTCGGGCGGAGGGGGCTTGAAGCTTTCTTT
- 17 TRBJ2-2 TRBV19 TRBD2 CASSGTGLAGATGELFF TGTGCCAGTAGTGGAACGGGACTAGCGGGAGCCACCGGGGAGCTGTTTTTT
- 13 TRBJ1-2 TRBV27 - CASSPGFDRSYTF TGTGCCAGCAGCCCAGGGTTCGATCGGAGCTACACCTTC
- 13 TRBJ1-4 TRBV19 TRBD1 CASSDRGHEKLFF TGTGCCAGTAGCGACAGGGGGCATGAAAAACTGTTTTTT
- 13 TRBJ2-5 TRBV12-5 TRBD1 CASGTGQGETQYF TGTGCTAGTGGAACGGGACAGGGTGAGACCCAGTACTTC
- 12 TRBJ1-6 TRBV28 - CASSPLNSPLHF TGTGCCAGCAGTCCGTTGAATTCACCCCTCCACTTT
- 17 TRBJ2-3 TRBV5-1 TRBD2 CASSLPGGGRSTDTQYF TGCGCCAGCAGCTTGCCTGGAGGCGGGAGGAGCACAGATACGCAGTATTTT
- 13 TRBJ2-1 TRBV4-1 - CASSITRKNEQFF TGCGCCAGCAGCATAACCAGGAAGAATGAGCAGTTCTTC
- 11 TRBJ2-7 TRBV20-1 - CSARRGGEQYF TGCAGTGCTAGAAGGGGGGGCGAGCAGTACTTC
- 15 TRBJ2-3 TRBV3-1/TRBV3-2 - CASHQRGSGPDTQYF TGTGCCAGCCACCAGAGGGGGTCGGGGCCAGATACGCAGTATTTT
- 11 TRBJ1-5 TRBV6-5 - CASGANQPQHF TGTGCCAGTGGAGCCAATCAGCCCCAGCATTTT
- 13 TRBJ2-5 TRBV30 - CAWSFPVQETQYF TGTGCCTGGAGTTTTCCGGTCCAAGAGACCCAGTACTTC
- 15 TRBJ1-2 TRBV5-1 - CASSLGTTKNYGYTF TGCGCCAGCAGCTTGGGGACTACGAAAAACTATGGCTACACCTTC